The sequence of this T cell receptor (beta chain) was determined in a study of T cell responses to AZD1222 COVID-19 vaccine. TCRdb's table, derived via immunoSEQ multiplex PCR, lists solely in-frame clones and lacks some. Of some 120,000 clones detected, 70% to 90% appear once; the ten largest clones hold under 4.5%. Study findings and constraints: Mapped onto spike, vaccine-associated CD4 TCRs spanned it and were dominant at 160-218 and 743-854. The study reported that nearly half of spike-specific TCRs target unmutated variant regions. Baseline serology detected seropositivity in only six AZD1222 recipients.

As regards this clone: Its specificity is unknown.

Between the trimmed V and J ends, which lost 3 bases and 2 bases, there was a span of 9 bases. The germline CDR1 and CDR2 sequences are SGDLS and YYNGEE. The CDR3 runs 14 residues. The source of this sequence is an adult in good health. The chain has TRBV9 and TRBJ1-3; D not resolved. The material sequenced was peripheral blood, taken on day 0 of MenACWY control vaccination. CDR3 residues: CASSEAVTGNTIYF. CDR3 in DNA: TGTGCCAGCAGCGAGGCAGTCACTGGAAACACCATATATTTT.